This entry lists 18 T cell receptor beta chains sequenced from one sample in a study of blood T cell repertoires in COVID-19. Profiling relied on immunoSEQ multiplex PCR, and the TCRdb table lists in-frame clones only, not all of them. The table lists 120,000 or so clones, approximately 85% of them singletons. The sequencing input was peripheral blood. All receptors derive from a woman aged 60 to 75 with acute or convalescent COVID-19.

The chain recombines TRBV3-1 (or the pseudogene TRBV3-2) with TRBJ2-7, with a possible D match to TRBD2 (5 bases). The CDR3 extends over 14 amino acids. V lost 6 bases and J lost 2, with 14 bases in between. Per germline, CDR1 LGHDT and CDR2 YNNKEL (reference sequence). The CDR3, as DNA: TGTGCCAGCAGGTTCCTGCGGGCTGCCTACGAGCAGTACTTC. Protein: CASRFLRAAYEQYF.

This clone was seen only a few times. The CDR3 here is CASSLTAGDADTQYF. In nucleotides, the CDR3 is TGTGCCAGCAGCCTTACAGCGGGGGACGCAGATACGCAGTATTTT. The chain has TRBV7-9 and TRBJ2-3, with 8 bases lining up with TRBD2. Germline V gene sequence: CDR1 SEHNR, CDR2 FQNEAQ (reference sequence). The CDR3 is made up of 15 amino acids. V lost 5 bases, J lost 4 bases, and 8 bases stayed unmatched.

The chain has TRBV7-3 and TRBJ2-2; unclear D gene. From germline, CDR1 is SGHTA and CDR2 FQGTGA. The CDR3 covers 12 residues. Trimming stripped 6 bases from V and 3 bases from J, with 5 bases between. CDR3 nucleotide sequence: TGTGCCAGCAGGCAGGACACCGGGGAGCTGTTTTTT. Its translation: CASRQDTGELFF. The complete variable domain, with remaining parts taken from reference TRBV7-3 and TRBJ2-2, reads GAGVSQTPSNKVTEKGKYVELRCDPISGHTALYWYRQSLGQGPEFLIYFQGTGAADDSGLPNDRFFAVRPEGSVSTLKIQRTERGDSAVYLCASRQDTGELFFGEGSRLTVL.

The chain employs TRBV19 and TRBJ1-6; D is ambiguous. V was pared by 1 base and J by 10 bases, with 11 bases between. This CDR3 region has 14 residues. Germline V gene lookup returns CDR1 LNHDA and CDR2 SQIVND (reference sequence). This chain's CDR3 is CASSIGGSGSPLHF. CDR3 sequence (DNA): TGTGCCAGTAGTATAGGAGGGAGTGGCTCACCCCTCCACTTT.

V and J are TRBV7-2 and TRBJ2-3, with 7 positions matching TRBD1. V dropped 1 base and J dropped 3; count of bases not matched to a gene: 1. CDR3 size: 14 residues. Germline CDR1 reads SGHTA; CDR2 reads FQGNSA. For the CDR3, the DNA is TGTGCCAGCAGCTTAGACAGGGGAACAGATACGCAGTATTTT. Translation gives CASSLDRGTDTQYF.

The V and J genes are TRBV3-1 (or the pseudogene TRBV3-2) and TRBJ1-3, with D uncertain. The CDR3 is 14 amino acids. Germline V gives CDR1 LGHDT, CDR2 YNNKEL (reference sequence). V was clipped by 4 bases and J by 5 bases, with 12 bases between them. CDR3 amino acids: CASSPINSRNTIYF. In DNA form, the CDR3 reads TGTGCCAGCAGCCCCATCAATAGCAGAAACACCATATATTTT.

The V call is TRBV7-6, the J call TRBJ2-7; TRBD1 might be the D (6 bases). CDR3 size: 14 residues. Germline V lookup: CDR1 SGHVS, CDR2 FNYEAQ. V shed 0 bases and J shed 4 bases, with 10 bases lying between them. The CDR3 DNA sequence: TGTGCCAGCAGCTTAGCGGGGGCGATATACGAGCAGTACTTC. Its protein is CASSLAGAIYEQYF.

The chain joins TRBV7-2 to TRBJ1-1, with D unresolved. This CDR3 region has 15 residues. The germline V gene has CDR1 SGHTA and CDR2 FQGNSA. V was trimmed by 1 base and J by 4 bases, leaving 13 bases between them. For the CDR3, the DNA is TGTGCCAGCAGCTTAGGGGGAGGGTTGGGCACTGAAGCTTTCTTT. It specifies CASSLGGGLGTEAFF.

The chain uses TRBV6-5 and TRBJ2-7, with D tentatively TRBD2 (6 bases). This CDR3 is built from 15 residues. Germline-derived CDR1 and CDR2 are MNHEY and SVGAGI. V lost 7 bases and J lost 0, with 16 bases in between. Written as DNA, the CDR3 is TGTGCCAGCACCCCGGCCCGGGGGATCTCCTACGAGCAGTACTTC. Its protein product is CASTPARGISYEQYF.

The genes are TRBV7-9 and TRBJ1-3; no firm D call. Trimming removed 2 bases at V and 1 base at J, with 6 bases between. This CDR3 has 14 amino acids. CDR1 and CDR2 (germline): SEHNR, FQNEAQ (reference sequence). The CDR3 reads CASSLRGSGNTIYF. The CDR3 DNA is TGTGCCAGCAGCTTACGGGGATCTGGAAACACCATATATTTT.

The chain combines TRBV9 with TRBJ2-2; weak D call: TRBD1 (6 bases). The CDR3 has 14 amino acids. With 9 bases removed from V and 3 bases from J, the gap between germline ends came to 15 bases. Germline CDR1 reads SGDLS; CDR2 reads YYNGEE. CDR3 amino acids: CATRGGVDTGELFF. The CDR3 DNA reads TGTGCCACCAGAGGGGGAGTCGACACCGGGGAGCTGTTTTTT.

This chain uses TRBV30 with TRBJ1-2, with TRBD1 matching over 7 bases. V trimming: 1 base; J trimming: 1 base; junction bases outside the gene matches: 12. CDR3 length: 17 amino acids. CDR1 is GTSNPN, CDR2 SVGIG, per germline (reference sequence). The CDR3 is CAWSEGATVAYNYGYTF. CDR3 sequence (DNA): TGTGCCTGGAGTGAGGGGGCGACAGTGGCTTATAACTATGGCTACACCTTC.

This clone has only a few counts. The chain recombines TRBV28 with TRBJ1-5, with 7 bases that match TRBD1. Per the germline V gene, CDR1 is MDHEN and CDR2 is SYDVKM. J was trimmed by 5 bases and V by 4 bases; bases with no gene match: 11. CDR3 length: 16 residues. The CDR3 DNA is TGTGCCAGCAGTTCATCGCTCGCCAGGGGGTATCAGCCCCAGCATTTT. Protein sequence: CASSSSLARGYQPQHF.

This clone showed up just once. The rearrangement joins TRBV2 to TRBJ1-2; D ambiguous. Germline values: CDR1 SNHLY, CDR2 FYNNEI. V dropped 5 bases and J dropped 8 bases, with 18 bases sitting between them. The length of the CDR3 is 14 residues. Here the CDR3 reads CASSKGGSAPGYTF. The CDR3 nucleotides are TGTGCCAGCAGTAAGGGAGGCAGCGCCCCGGGCTACACCTTC.

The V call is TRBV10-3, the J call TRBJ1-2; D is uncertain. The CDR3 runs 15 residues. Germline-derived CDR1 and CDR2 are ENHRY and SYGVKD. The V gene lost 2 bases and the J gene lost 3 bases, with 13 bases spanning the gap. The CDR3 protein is CAISERQADHYGYTF. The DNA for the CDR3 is TGTGCCATCAGTGAGAGGCAGGCCGACCACTATGGCTACACCTTC.

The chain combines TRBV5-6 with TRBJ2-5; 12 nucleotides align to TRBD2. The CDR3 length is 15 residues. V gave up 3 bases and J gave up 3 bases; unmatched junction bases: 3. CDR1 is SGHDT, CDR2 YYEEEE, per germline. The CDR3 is CASSWRTSGKETQYF. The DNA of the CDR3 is TGTGCCAGCAGCTGGCGGACTAGCGGGAAAGAGACCCAGTACTTC.

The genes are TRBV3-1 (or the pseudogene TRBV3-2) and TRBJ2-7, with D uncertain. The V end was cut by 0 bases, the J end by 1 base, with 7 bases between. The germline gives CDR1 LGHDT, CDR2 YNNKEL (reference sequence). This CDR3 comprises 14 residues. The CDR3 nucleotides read TGTGCCAGCAGCCAAGAGCCGGTATCCTACGAGCAGTACTTC. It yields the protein CASSQEPVSYEQYF.

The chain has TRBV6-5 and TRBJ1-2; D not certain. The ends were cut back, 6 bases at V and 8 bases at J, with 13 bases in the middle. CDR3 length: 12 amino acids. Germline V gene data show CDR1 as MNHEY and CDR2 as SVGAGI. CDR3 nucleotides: TGTGCCAGCAGCACCACCACACGAGGCTACACCTTC. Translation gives CASSTTTRGYTF.